Sequencing of this TCR beta chain was carried out in a study of cytotoxic CD8 clonotypes in ibrutinib-treated CLL. The table came from immunoSEQ multiplex PCR; TCRdb's copy has only in-frame clones and leaves some out. The table shows some 310,000 clones, with about 80% occurring only once. CDR3 size: 12 residues. Trimming removed 3 bases at V and 10 bases at J, with 12 bases between. Germline lookup yields CDR1 LNHNV and CDR2 YYDKDF (reference sequence). The source of this sequence is a human donor with chronic lymphocytic leukemia. Here the sequenced sample was PBMCs, taken before ibrutinib treatment. This chain joins TRBV15 and TRBJ2-5, with no clear D. In DNA, the CDR3 is TGTGCCACCAGCAGCACGGCGGCTAGCCAGTACTTC. This codes for CATSSTAASQYF.